The next 24 T cell receptor beta chains were all read from a single sample in a study of response to subunit inactivated influenza vaccine. A single record per CDR3 protein comes from TCRdb applying MiXCR to the RT-PCR reads. Here the sample spans 280,000 or so distinct CDR3 sequences, around a fifth being singletons. The starting material was PBMCs from blood, obtained about 20 months after vaccination. The receptors were sampled from a man between 45 and 75 years old who received an inactivated influenza vaccine.

The chain couples TRBV6-2 or TRBV6-3 to TRBJ2-7; no firm D call. Trimming took 7 bases from V and 0 from J, leaving 13 bases between them. This CDR3 has 14 residues. From germline, CDR1 is MNHEY and CDR2 SVGEGT. In nucleotides, the CDR3 is TGTGCCAGCACCCTAACGTGGAGCTCCTACGAGCAGTACTTC. Translated, it gives CASTLTWSSYEQYF.

The chain joins TRBV10-2 to TRBJ1-1; D is uncertain. Germline V gene data show CDR1 as WSHSY and CDR2 as SAAADI. V dropped 3 bases and J dropped 1 base, with 12 bases sitting between them. CDR3 length: 15 amino acids. DNA for the CDR3: TGCGCCAGCAGTGAAGAGGGTTTAAGGAACACTGAAGCTTTCTTT. This gives the protein CASSEEGLRNTEAFF.

This clonotype was seen repeatedly, ten times or more. The chain couples TRBV24-1 to TRBJ1-2; tentatively, D is TRBD1 (5 bases). Between the trimmed V and J ends, which lost 2 bases and 4 bases, there was a span of 10 bases. Germline V gene lookup returns CDR1 KGHDR and CDR2 SFDVKD. This CDR3 spans 14 amino acids. The CDR3 region is CATSDWSGRYGYTF. The CDR3 DNA reads as TGTGCCACCAGTGATTGGTCAGGGCGCTATGGCTACACCTTC.

The V gene is TRBV11-2, the J gene TRBJ2-7; TRBD2 might be the D (5 bases). Germline-derived CDR1 and CDR2 are SGHAT and FQNNGV. CDR3 length equals 16 residues. Trimming cost V 3 bases and J 2 bases, with 17 bases left between them. The CDR3 nucleotides are TGTGCCAGCAGCTTCCTCTCGCCAGGAGGACCCTACGAGCAGTACTTC. Translation gives CASSFLSPGGPYEQYF. Looking up the rest from reference TRBV11-2 and TRBJ2-7 gives the full variable domain: EAGVAQSPRYKIIEKRQSVAFWCNPISGHATLYWYQQILGQGPKLLIQFQNNGVVDDSQLPKDRFSAERLKGVDSTLKIQPAKLEDSAVYLCASSFLSPGGPYEQYFGPGTRLTVT.

The chain couples TRBV25-1 to TRBJ2-1, with TRBD2 matching over 11 bases. This CDR3 is 14 amino acids long. Trimming took 7 bases from V and 6 from J; bases not matched to a gene: 5. Germline CDR1 and CDR2: MGHDK and SYGVNS. CDR3 loop: CASNSGRAFNEQFF. CDR3 bases: TGTGCCAGCAATAGCGGGAGGGCCTTCAATGAGCAGTTCTTC.

Details on this clonotype: One end of the junction fails to match germline, which may point to a read error. This chain connects TRBV4-3 to TRBJ1-4; D remains unclear. The CDR3 length is 16 residues. CDR1 and CDR2 (germline): LGHNA, YSLEER. Here the CDR3 DNA reads TGCGCCAGCAGCCAATTTACGCAGAGGCGTAATGAAGAACTGTTTTTT. Protein: CASSQFTQRRNEELFF.

The chain uses TRBV9 and TRBJ1-3, with D unclear. This CDR3 spans 15 amino acids. The germline V gene has CDR1 SGDLS and CDR2 YYNGEE. Trimming took 4 bases from V and 5 from J, leaving 16 bases between them. The CDR3 DNA reads TGTGCCAGCAGCACCGGCACGGGGAACAGAAACACCATATATTTT. Translated: CASSTGTGNRNTIYF.

This clonotype has only a few counts. The J gene is TRBJ1-2, the V gene TRBV10-3, with TRBD1 matching 8 bases. CDR1 and CDR2 from the germline V gene are ENHRY and SYGVKD. V lost 5 bases to trimming and J lost 4 bases; unmatched junction nucleotides: 9. The CDR3 length is 15 residues. CDR3 bases: TGTGCCATCAGTTCAAACAGGGGGGCTTTCTATGGCTACACCTTC. Protein sequence: CAISSNRGAFYGYTF.

This clonotype has a count of ten or more. The J gene is TRBJ1-6, the V gene TRBV5-1; perhaps TRBD1 as D (5 bases). Trimming took off 0 bases at V and 9 bases at J, with 13 bases between the two ends. Germline V lookup: CDR1 SGHRS, CDR2 YFSETQ. The CDR3 has 15 residues. CDR3: CASSLEAGFGSPLHF. The CDR3 DNA reads TGCGCCAGCAGCTTGGAAGCAGGGTTCGGTTCACCCCTCCACTTT.

J is TRBJ2-1 and V is TRBV6-2 or TRBV6-3; 10 bases align to TRBD1. The CDR3 extends over 16 amino acids. V trimming: 6 bases; J trimming: 1 base; junction bases outside the gene matches: 6. From germline, CDR1 is MNHEY and CDR2 SVGEGT. The CDR3 DNA follows: TGTGCCAGCAGACGTGGACAGGGGGTTTCCTACAATGAGCAGTTCTTC. This gives the protein CASRRGQGVSYNEQFF.

This chain links TRBV19 with TRBJ1-5; D ambiguous. CDR3 length equals 13 residues. In germline, CDR1 is LNHDA, CDR2 SQIVND (reference sequence). The V and J ends lost 5 bases and 11 bases respectively, with 16 bases between them. CDR3 bases: TGTGCCAGTAGTGATTGGGGTCCCGGGGCCCAGCATTTT. Amino acids: CASSDWGPGAQHF. Full variable domain (rest looked up from reference TRBV19 and TRBJ1-5): DGGITQSPKYLFRKEGQNVTLSCEQNLNHDAMYWYRQDPGQGLRLIYYSQIVNDFQKGDIAEGYSVSREKKESFPLTVTSAQKNPTAFYLCASSDWGPGAQHFGDGTRLSIL.

About this clonotype itself: This is likely a read error, given that the CDR3 carries no conserved phenylalanine or tryptophan at its end. V usage is TRBV9 and J usage is TRBJ1-6; D unclear. V was cut by 0 bases and J by 6 bases, with 7 bases left in between. CDR1 is SGDLS and CDR2 is YYNGEE in the germline V gene. The CDR3 is made up of 14 amino acids. CDR3 sequence (DNA): TGTGCCAGCAGCGTAGCGGGGAGTAATTCACCCCTCCACTCT. It is translated as CASSVAGSNSPLHS.

The table lists this clonotype with a few counts. The V gene is TRBV20-1, the J gene TRBJ2-1; perhaps TRBD2 as D (6 bases). Germline V gene data show CDR1 as DFQATT and CDR2 as SNEGSKA (reference sequence). CDR3 length: 15 residues. Deletions cut 3 bases from V and 0 bases from J, with 12 bases between. The CDR3 loop is CSASSSGSSYNEQFF. CDR3 nucleotides: TGCAGTGCTAGCAGTAGCGGATCCTCCTACAATGAGCAGTTCTTC.

This clonotype was counted a few times. This chain uses TRBV20-1 with TRBJ2-5; 10 nucleotides match TRBD2. The CDR3 is 15 amino acids. Germline V gives CDR1 DFQATT, CDR2 SNEGSKA (reference sequence). Unmatched junction bases numbered 6, after V lost 3 bases and J lost 2 bases. The CDR3 loop reads CSASPASGSQETQYF. The CDR3 region has the DNA TGCAGTGCTAGTCCTGCTAGCGGGAGTCAAGAGACCCAGTACTTC.

This clonotype was recorded at least ten times. The genes are TRBV28 and TRBJ2-4, with D possibly matching TRBD1 (6 bases). V dropped 1 base and J dropped 8 bases, with 12 bases sitting between them. This CDR3 has 14 amino acids. Germline-derived CDR1 and CDR2 are MDHEN and SYDVKM. The chain's CDR3 is CASSLLGQGDIQYF. In DNA, the CDR3 is TGTGCCAGCAGTTTATTGGGACAAGGAGACATTCAGTACTTC.

The gene calls are TRBV4-1 and TRBJ2-7; D gene unclear. The ends were cut back, 0 bases at V and 6 bases at J, with 9 bases in the middle. This CDR3 has 13 residues. CDR1 is MGHRA, CDR2 YSYEKL, per germline. CDR3 DNA sequence: TGCGCCAGCAGCCAAGAGGGTCCGGGCGAGCAGTACTTC. Translation: CASSQEGPGEQYF.

The V gene is TRBV20-1, the J gene TRBJ2-4, with D possibly being TRBD1 or TRBD2 (5 bases each). The ends were cut back, 2 bases at V and 0 bases at J, with 17 bases in the middle. Germline values: CDR1 DFQATT, CDR2 SNEGSKA (reference sequence). This CDR3 spans 17 amino acids. The CDR3: CSARPRMGPLAKNIQYF. The CDR3 DNA is TGCAGTGCTAGACCGCGTATGGGACCGCTAGCCAAAAACATTCAGTACTTC.

V gene TRBV28 combines with J gene TRBJ2-1; D unclear. Trimming took off 2 bases at V and 0 bases at J, with 8 bases between the two ends. There are 15 residues in the CDR3. Germline-derived CDR1 and CDR2 are MDHEN and SYDVKM. Here the CDR3 reads CASSLRLRSYNEQFF. CDR3 bases: TGTGCCAGCAGTTTAAGACTCCGCTCCTACAATGAGCAGTTCTTC.

The rearrangement links TRBV12-3 or TRBV12-4 to TRBJ2-1, with TRBD1 matching over 9 bases. V was clipped by 5 bases and J by 6 bases; unmatched bases: 5. The CDR3 spans 14 residues. This CDR3 is CASSPGQGGNEQFF. DNA of the CDR3: TGTGCCAGCAGTCCGGGACAGGGAGGCAATGAGCAGTTCTTC.

The sample holds many counts of this clonotype. J is TRBJ1-6 and V is TRBV20-1; possible D gene TRBD1, 6 bases. V lost 0 bases and J lost 4, with 16 bases in between. Germline-derived CDR1 and CDR2 are DFQATT and SNEGSKA (reference sequence). CDR3 length equals 17 residues. CDR3 sequence: CSARDMGHQGYNSPLHF. The DNA of the CDR3 is TGCAGTGCTAGAGATATGGGACATCAAGGTTATAATTCACCCCTCCACTTT.

CDR3 loop: CSARAGGRNNQPQHF. Written as DNA, the CDR3 is TGCAGTGCTAGGGCCGGGGGGCGAAACAATCAGCCCCAGCATTTT. The chain links TRBV20-1 to TRBJ1-5; possibly TRBD1 for D (6 bases). The V gene lost 3 bases and the J gene lost 3 bases, with 15 bases spanning the gap. The CDR3 runs to 15 residues. Germline CDR1 and CDR2: DFQATT and SNEGSKA (reference sequence).

The rearrangement links TRBV2 to TRBJ2-7, with 10 bases fitting TRBD2. The germline gives CDR1 SNHLY, CDR2 FYNNEI. With 6 bases clipped from V and 1 base from J, the junction kept 9 bases outside the gene matches. CDR3 length equals 16 residues. The CDR3 reads CASRVSGRTLSYEQYF. In nucleotides, the CDR3 is TGTGCCAGCAGAGTTAGCGGGAGGACGCTATCCTACGAGCAGTACTTC.

The rearrangement joins TRBV4-1 to TRBJ2-7, with 9 nucleotides matching TRBD1. The germline gives CDR1 MGHRA, CDR2 YSYEKL. The CDR3 covers 17 residues. The V and J ends lost 0 bases and 1 base, in that order; junction bases with no gene match: 7. CDR3 DNA: TGCGCCAGCAGCCAAGAACAATCCGGGACAGGGTCCTACGAGCAGTACTTC. As protein: CASSQEQSGTGSYEQYF.

The genes are TRBV11-2 and TRBJ2-5, with D maybe TRBD1 (6 bases). The length of the CDR3 is 12 residues. Looked up from germline, CDR1 is SGHAT and CDR2 is FQNNGV. With 5 bases removed from V and 7 bases from J, the gap between germline ends came to 11 bases. Here the CDR3 reads CASSRGTRTQYF. The CDR3, as DNA: TGTGCCAGCAGCAGGGGGACCAGGACCCAGTACTTC.